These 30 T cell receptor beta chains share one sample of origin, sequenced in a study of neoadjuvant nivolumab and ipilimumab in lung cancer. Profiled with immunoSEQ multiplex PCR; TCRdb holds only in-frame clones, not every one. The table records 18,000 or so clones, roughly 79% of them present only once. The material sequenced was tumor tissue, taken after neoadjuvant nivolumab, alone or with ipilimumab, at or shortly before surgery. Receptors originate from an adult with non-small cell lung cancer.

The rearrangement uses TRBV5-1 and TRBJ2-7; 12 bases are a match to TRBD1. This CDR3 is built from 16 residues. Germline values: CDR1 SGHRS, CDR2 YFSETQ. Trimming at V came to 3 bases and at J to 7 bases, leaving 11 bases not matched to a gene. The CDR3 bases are TGCGCCAGCAGCTCGGGGACAGGGGGCGATCTATGGGAGCAGTACTTC. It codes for CASSSGTGGDLWEQYF.

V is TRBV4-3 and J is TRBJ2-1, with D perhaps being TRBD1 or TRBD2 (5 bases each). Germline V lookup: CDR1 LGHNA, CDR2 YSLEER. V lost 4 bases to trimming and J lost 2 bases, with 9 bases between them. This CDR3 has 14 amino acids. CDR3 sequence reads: CASSRGSAYNEQFF. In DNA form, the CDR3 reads TGCGCCAGCAGCCGGGGGAGCGCCTACAATGAGCAGTTCTTC.

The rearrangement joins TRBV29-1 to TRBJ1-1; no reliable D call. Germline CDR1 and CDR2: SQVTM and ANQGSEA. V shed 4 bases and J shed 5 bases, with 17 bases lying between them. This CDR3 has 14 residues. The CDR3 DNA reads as TGCAGCGTTGTGGTCACGAGCCCGCGGACTGAAGCTTTCTTT. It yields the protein CSVVVTSPRTEAFF. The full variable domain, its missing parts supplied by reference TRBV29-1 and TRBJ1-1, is SAVISQKPSRDICQRGTSLTIQCQVDSQVTMMFWYRQQPGQSLTLIATANQGSEATYESGFVIDKFPISRPNLTFSTLTVSNMSPEDSSIYLCSVVVTSPRTEAFFGQGTRLTVV.

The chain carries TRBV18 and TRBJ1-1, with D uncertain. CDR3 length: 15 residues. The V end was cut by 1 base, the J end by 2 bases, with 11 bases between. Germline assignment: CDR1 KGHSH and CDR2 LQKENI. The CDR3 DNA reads TGTGCCAGCTCACCACAAGGCACCTATAACACTGAAGCTTTCTTT. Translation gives CASSPQGTYNTEAFF.

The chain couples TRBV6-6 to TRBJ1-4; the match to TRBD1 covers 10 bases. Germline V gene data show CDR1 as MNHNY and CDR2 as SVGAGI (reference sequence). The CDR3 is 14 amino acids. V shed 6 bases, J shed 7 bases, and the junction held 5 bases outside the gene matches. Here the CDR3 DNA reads TGTGCCAGCAGACGACAGGGGGCAGGTGAAAAACTGTTTTTT. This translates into CASRRQGAGEKLFF.

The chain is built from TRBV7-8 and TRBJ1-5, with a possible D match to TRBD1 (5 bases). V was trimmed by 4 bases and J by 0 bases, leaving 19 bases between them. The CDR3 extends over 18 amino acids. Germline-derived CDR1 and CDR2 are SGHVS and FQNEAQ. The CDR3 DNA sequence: TGTGCCAGCAGCTCGGGGACCGAGGGAGGGATTAGCAATCAGCCCCAGCATTTT. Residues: CASSSGTEGGISNQPQHF.

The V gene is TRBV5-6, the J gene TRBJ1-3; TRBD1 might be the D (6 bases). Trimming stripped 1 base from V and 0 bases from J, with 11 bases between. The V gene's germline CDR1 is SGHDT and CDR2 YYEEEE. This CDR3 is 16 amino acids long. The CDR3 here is CASSLRTGSSGNTIYF. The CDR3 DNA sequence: TGTGCCAGCAGCTTGAGAACAGGGAGCTCTGGAAACACCATATATTTT.

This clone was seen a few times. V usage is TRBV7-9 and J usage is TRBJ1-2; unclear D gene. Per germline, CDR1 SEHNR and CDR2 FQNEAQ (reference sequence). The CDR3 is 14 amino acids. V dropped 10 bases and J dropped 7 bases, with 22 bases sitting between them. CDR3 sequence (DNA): TGTGCCACCCAGACCGGGCCGCGACTTTTTGGCTACACCTTC. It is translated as CATQTGPRLFGYTF.

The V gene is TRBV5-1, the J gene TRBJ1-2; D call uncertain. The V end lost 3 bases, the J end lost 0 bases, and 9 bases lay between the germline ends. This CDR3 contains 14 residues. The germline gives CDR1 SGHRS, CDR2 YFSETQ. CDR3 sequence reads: CASSSTAANYGYTF. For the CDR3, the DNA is TGCGCCAGCAGCTCGACGGCAGCTAACTATGGCTACACCTTC.

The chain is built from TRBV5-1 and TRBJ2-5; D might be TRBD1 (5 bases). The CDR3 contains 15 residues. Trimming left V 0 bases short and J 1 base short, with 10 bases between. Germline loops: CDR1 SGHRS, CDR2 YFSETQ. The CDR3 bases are TGCGCCAGCAGCTTGGCCAGGGCAGCCCAAGAGACCCAGTACTTC. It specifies CASSLARAAQETQYF.

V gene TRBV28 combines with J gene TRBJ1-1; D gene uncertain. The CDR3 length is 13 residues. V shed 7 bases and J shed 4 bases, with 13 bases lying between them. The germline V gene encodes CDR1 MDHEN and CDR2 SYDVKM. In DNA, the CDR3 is TGTGCCAGCACCCCCTCGGGGTTCACTGAAGCTTTCTTT. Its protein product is CASTPSGFTEAFF.

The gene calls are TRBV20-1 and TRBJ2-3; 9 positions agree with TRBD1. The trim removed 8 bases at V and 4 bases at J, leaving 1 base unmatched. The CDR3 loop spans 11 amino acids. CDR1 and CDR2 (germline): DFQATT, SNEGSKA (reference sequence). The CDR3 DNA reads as TGCAGTACAGGGGGCTCAGATACGCAGTATTTT. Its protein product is CSTGGSDTQYF.

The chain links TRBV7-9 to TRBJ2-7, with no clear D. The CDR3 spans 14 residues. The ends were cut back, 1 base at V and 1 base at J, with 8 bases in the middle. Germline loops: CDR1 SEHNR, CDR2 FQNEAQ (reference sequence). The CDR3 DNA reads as TGTGCCAGCAGCTTAGGGTTTAAGTCCTACGAGCAGTACTTC. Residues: CASSLGFKSYEQYF.

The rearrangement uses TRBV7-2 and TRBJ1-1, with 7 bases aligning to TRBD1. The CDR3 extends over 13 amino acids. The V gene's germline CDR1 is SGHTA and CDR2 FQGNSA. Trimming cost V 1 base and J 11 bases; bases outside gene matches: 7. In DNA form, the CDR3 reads TGTGCCAGCAGCTTAGGACAGGGAGGTTATGCTTTCTTT. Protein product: CASSLGQGGYAFF.

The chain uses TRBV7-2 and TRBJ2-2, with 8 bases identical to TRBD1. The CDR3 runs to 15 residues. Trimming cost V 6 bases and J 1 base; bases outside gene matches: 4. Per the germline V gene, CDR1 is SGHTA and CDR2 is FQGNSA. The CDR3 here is CASSRDRRNTGELFF. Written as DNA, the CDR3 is TGTGCCAGCAGTCGGGACAGGAGGAACACCGGGGAGCTGTTTTTT.

This CDR3 reads CASSQLYGGAGTDTQYF. The DNA for the CDR3 is TGCGCCAGCAGCCAATTATACGGGGGGGCGGGGACAGATACGCAGTATTTT. V gene TRBV4-1 combines with J gene TRBJ2-3; TRBD2 matches 8 bases. Germline trimming cut 2 bases from V and 3 bases from J; bases unmatched to any gene: 10. The CDR3 covers 17 residues. Germline CDR1 is MGHRA and CDR2 is YSYEKL.

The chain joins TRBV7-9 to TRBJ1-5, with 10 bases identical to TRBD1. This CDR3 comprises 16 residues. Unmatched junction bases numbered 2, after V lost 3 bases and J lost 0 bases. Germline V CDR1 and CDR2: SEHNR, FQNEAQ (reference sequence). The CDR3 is CASSLGTGDSNQPQHF. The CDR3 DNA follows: TGTGCCAGCAGCTTGGGGACAGGGGATAGCAATCAGCCCCAGCATTTT.

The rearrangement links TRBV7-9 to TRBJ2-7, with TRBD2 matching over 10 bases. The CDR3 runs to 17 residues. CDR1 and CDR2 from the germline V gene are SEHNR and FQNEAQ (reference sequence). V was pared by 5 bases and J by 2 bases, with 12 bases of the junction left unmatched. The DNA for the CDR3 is TGTGCCAGCAGCCCAGCCCGCCTAGCGGGGGCCACCTACGAGCAGTACTTC. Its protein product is CASSPARLAGATYEQYF.

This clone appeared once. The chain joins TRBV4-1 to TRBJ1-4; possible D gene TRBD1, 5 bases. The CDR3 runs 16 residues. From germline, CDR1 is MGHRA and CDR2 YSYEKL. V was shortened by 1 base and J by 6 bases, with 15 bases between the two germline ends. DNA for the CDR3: TGCGCCAGCAGCCAAGGAGGGGAGGGTAGATATGAAAAACTGTTTTTT. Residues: CASSQGGEGRYEKLFF.

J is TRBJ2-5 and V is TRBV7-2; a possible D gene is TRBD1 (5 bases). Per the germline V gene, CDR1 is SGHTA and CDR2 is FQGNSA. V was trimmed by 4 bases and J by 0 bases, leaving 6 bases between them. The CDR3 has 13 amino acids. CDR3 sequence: CASSYRYQETQYF. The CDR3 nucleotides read TGTGCCAGCAGCTACAGGTACCAAGAGACCCAGTACTTC.

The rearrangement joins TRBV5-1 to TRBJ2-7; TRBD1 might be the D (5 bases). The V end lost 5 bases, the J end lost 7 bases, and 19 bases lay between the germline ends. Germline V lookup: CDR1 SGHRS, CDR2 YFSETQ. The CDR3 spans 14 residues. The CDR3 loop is CASSPRGPPGEQYF. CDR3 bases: TGCGCCAGCAGTCCACGTGGGCCCCCAGGGGAGCAGTACTTC.

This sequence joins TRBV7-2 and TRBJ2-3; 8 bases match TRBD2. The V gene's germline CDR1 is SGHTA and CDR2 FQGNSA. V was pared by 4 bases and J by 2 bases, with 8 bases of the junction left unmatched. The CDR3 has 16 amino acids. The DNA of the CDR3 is TGTGCCAGCAGCTCCCGGGGAGCGGGAGCCACAGATACGCAGTATTTT. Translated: CASSSRGAGATDTQYF.

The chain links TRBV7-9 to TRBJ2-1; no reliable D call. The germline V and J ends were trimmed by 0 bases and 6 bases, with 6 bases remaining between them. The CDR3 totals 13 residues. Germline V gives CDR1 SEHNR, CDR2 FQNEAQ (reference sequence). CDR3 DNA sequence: TGTGCCAGCAGCTTAGCGCGAATCAATGAGCAGTTCTTC. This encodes CASSLARINEQFF.

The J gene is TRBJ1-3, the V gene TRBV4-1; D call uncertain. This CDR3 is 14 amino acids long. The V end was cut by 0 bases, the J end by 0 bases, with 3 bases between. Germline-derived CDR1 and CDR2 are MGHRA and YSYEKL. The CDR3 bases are TGCGCCAGCAGCCAAGATCACTCTGGAAACACCATATATTTT. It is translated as CASSQDHSGNTIYF.

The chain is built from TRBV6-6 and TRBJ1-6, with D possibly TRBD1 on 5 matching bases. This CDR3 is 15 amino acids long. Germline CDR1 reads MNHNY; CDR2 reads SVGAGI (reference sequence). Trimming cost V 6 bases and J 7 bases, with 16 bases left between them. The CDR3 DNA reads TGTGCCAGCAGCTCGACCCGGGACGGGAATTCACCCCTCCACTTT. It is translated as CASSSTRDGNSPLHF.

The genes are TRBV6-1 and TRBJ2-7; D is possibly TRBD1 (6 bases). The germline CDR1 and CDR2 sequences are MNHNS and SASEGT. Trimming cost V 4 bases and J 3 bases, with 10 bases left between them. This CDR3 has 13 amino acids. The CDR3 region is CASSVPGVYEQYF. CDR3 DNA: TGTGCCAGCAGTGTGCCAGGGGTCTACGAGCAGTACTTC.

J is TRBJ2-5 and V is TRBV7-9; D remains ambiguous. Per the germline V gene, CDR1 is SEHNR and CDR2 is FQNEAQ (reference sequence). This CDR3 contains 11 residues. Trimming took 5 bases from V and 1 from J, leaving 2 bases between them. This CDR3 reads CASSPQETQYF. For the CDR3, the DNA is TGTGCCAGCAGCCCCCAAGAGACCCAGTACTTC.

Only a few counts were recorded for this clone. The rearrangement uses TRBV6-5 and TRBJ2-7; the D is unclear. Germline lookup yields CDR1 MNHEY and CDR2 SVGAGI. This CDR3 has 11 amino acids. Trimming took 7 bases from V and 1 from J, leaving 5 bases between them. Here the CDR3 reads CASTYSYEQYF. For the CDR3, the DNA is TGTGCCAGCACCTATTCCTACGAGCAGTACTTC.

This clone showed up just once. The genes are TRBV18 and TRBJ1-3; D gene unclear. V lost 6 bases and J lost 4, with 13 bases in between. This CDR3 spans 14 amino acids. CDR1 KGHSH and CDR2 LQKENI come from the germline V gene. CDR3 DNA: TGTGCCAGCTCCCCTGGCATAACCGGAAACACCATATATTTT. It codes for CASSPGITGNTIYF.

CDR3 coding DNA: TGTGCCAGCAGCTTGGGCTCGACAGGGTGGTATGGCTACACCTTC. This translates into CASSLGSTGWYGYTF. V and J are TRBV5-6 and TRBJ1-2; 7 bases fit TRBD1. The CDR3 has 15 residues. Germline assignment: CDR1 SGHDT and CDR2 YYEEEE. With V trimmed by 0 bases and J by 5 bases, 7 bases remained unmatched.